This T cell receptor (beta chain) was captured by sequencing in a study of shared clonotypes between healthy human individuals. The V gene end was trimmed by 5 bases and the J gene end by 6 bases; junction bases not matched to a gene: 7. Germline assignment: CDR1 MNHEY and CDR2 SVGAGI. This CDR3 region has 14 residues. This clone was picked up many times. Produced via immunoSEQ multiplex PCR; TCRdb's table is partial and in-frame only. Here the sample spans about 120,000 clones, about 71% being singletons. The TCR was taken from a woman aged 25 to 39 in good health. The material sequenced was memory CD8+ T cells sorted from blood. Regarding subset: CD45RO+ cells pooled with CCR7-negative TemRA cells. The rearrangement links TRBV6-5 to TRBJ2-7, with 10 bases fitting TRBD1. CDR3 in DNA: TGTGCCAGCAGTCCCGGGACAGGGGTTGCCGAGCAGTACTTC. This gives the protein CASSPGTGVAEQYF.